Below, 8 T cell receptor beta chains from the same sample are listed, as sequenced in a study of blood T cell repertoires in COVID-19. Produced via immunoSEQ multiplex PCR; TCRdb's table is partial and in-frame only. The repertoire holds 240,000 or so clones, with roughly 88% as singletons. Sequenced sample: peripheral blood. Every receptor here comes from a man older than 75 with acute or convalescent COVID-19.

The chain combines TRBV19 with TRBJ2-5; D uncertain. The CDR3 sequence is 13 residues long. Germline V CDR1 and CDR2: LNHDA, SQIVND (reference sequence). V lost 3 bases, J lost 7 bases, and 12 bases lay in between. The CDR3 here is CASSISDTRTQYF. DNA for the CDR3: TGTGCCAGTAGTATCAGTGACACTCGGACCCAGTACTTC.

This chain uses TRBV7-2 with TRBJ1-6, with D maybe TRBD1 (5 bases). Germline V CDR1 and CDR2: SGHTA, FQGNSA. The CDR3 has 15 amino acids. V lost 0 bases to trimming and J lost 7 bases, with 10 bases between them. As DNA, the CDR3 is TGTGCCAGCAGCTTAGCTAGGTCAGGGAATTCACCCCTCCACTTT. Protein: CASSLARSGNSPLHF.

The chain carries TRBV6-5 and TRBJ1-4, with 7 bases that match TRBD1. This CDR3 comprises 15 residues. The germline gives CDR1 MNHEY, CDR2 SVGAGI. V gave up 0 bases and J gave up 8 bases; unmatched junction bases: 6. The CDR3 sequence: CASSYSTGWGEKLFF. CDR3 in DNA: TGTGCCAGCAGTTACTCGACAGGGTGGGGCGAAAAACTGTTTTTT.

In its sample, this clone was seen a few times. This chain uses TRBV5-1 with TRBJ1-4; possibly TRBD1 for D (6 bases). The V end lost 4 bases, the J end lost 4 bases, and 11 bases lay between the germline ends. This CDR3 spans 14 amino acids. Germline V gene lookup returns CDR1 SGHRS and CDR2 YFSETQ. The CDR3 region has the DNA TGCGCCAGCAGCCCGAGGGGGGGTAATGAAAAACTGTTTTTT. Its translation: CASSPRGGNEKLFF. The full variable domain, its missing parts supplied by reference TRBV5-1 and TRBJ1-4, is KAGVTQTPRYLIKTRGQQVTLSCSPISGHRSVSWYQQTPGQGLQFLFEYFSETQRNKGNFPGRFSGRQFSNSRSEMNVSTLELGDSALYLCASSPRGGNEKLFFGSGTQLSVL.

V usage is TRBV5-1 and J usage is TRBJ2-2, with D tentatively TRBD1 (6 bases). The CDR3 extends over 15 amino acids. V was pared by 4 bases and J by 3 bases, with 13 bases between. The germline V gene has CDR1 SGHRS and CDR2 YFSETQ. CDR3 sequence: CASSLWTDYTGELFF. In DNA, the CDR3 is TGCGCCAGCAGCCTCTGGACAGATTACACCGGGGAGCTGTTTTTT.

The V and J genes are TRBV19 and TRBJ1-1; the D gene is possibly TRBD1 (5 bases). Germline V gene lookup returns CDR1 LNHDA and CDR2 SQIVND (reference sequence). The V gene lost 7 bases and the J gene lost 4 bases, with 13 bases spanning the gap. The CDR3 runs to 13 residues. The chain's CDR3 is CASNPGRGTEAFF. The CDR3 DNA reads as TGTGCCAGTAACCCAGGGAGGGGCACTGAAGCTTTCTTT.

The J gene is TRBJ1-4, the V gene TRBV2; D call uncertain. The CDR3 is 12 amino acids. Trimming took off 10 bases at V and 3 bases at J, with 9 bases between the two ends. CDR1 SNHLY and CDR2 FYNNEI come from the germline V gene. The CDR3 DNA is TGTGCCACCTACAGCCCTAATGAAAAACTGTTTTTT. The encoded protein is CATYSPNEKLFF.

The rearrangement links TRBV14 to TRBJ1-3; D uncertain. V was trimmed by 5 bases and J by 0 bases, leaving 8 bases between them. Germline-derived CDR1 and CDR2 are SGHDN and FVKESK. This CDR3 comprises 14 residues. The CDR3 here is CASSKSVSGNTIYF. As DNA, the CDR3 is TGTGCCAGCAGCAAATCAGTCTCTGGAAACACCATATATTTT.